What follows are 14 T cell receptor beta chains derived from one specimen sequenced in a study of blood T cell repertoires in COVID-19. The table came from immunoSEQ multiplex PCR; TCRdb's copy has only in-frame clones and leaves some out. The sample yields roughly 380,000 clones, more than 70% seen once. The sequencing input was PBMCs or T cells enriched from blood (not recorded which). The receptor source for this set is a man aged 30 to 39 who had recovered from COVID-19.

The rearrangement links TRBV5-6 to TRBJ2-3, with D hard to call. Germline-derived CDR1 and CDR2 are SGHDT and YYEEEE. V was shortened by 4 bases and J by 6 bases, with 6 bases between the two germline ends. The length of the CDR3 is 11 residues. CDR3 in amino acids: CASSLGDTQYF. Written as DNA, the CDR3 is TGTGCCAGCAGCCTCGGGGATACGCAGTATTTT.

The rearrangement joins TRBV9 to TRBJ2-7, with D perhaps matching TRBD2 (6 bases). Trimming shortened V by 3 bases and J by 5 bases, and 12 bases separated the two germline ends. This CDR3 spans 13 amino acids. Germline CDR1 and CDR2: SGDLS and YYNGEE. CDR3 amino acids: CASSAGEVNEQYF. The CDR3 nucleotides are TGTGCCAGCAGCGCGGGAGAGGTCAACGAGCAGTACTTC. The variable domain in full, with the rest retrieved from reference TRBV9 and TRBJ2-7, is DSGVTQTPKHLITATGQRVTLRCSPRSGDLSVYWYQQSLDQGLQFLIQYYNGEERAKGNILERFSAQQFPDLHSELNLSSLELGDSALYFCASSAGEVNEQYFGPGTRLTVT.

The chain employs TRBV25-1 and TRBJ1-2; TRBD1 matches at 7 bases. CDR3 length equals 15 residues. With 1 base clipped from V and 6 bases from J, the junction kept 8 bases outside the gene matches. Germline V lookup: CDR1 MGHDK, CDR2 SYGVNS. This chain's CDR3 is CASSEWRRGKDGYTF. As DNA, the CDR3 is TGTGCCAGCAGTGAATGGCGCAGGGGGAAGGATGGCTACACCTTC.

This sequence joins TRBV15 and TRBJ1-6, with D unresolved. Germline assignment: CDR1 LNHNV and CDR2 YYDKDF (reference sequence). Trimming removed 3 bases at V and 6 bases at J, with 6 bases between. CDR3 size: 13 residues. The DNA for the CDR3 is TGTGCCACCAGCAGGGGAGCTAATTCACCCCTCCACTTT. It yields the protein CATSRGANSPLHF.

This clone was seen a handful of times. The chain couples TRBV30 to TRBJ2-7, with D possibly being TRBD2 (5 bases). Germline V gives CDR1 GTSNPN, CDR2 SVGIG (reference sequence). The CDR3 covers 13 residues. Deletions cut 5 bases from V and 0 bases from J, with 11 bases between. The CDR3 loop reads CAWAGLSSYEQYF. CDR3 in DNA: TGTGCCTGGGCCGGACTTTCCTCCTACGAGCAGTACTTC.

The chain uses TRBV2 and TRBJ1-1; D may be TRBD1 (6 bases). V lost 5 bases, J lost 1 base, and 8 bases lay in between. Germline CDR1 reads SNHLY; CDR2 reads FYNNEI. The CDR3 extends over 13 amino acids. CDR3 loop: CASSRDTNTEAFF. The CDR3 DNA reads TGTGCCAGCAGTCGGGACACGAACACTGAAGCTTTCTTT.

This clone has a single count. The genes are TRBV7-2 and TRBJ2-3; D call uncertain. The CDR3 runs 11 residues. V was pared by 3 bases and J by 10 bases, with 8 bases between. Per the germline V gene, CDR1 is SGHTA and CDR2 is FQGNSA. The CDR3 is CASSFSTAQYF. CDR3 DNA sequence: TGTGCCAGCAGCTTTAGTACGGCGCAGTATTTT.

The chain joins TRBV27 to TRBJ2-5; TRBD1 aligns across 9 bases. The CDR3 runs to 16 residues. The V gene's germline CDR1 is MNHEY and CDR2 SMNVEV (reference sequence). Germline trimming cut 5 bases from V and 3 bases from J; bases unmatched to any gene: 10. CDR3 residues: CASSPIQGATKETQYF. The CDR3 nucleotides are TGTGCCAGCAGTCCGATACAGGGGGCGACCAAAGAGACCCAGTACTTC.

The chain has TRBV2 and TRBJ2-5, with D uncertain. CDR1 SNHLY and CDR2 FYNNEI come from the germline V gene. Between the trimmed V and J ends, which lost 8 bases and 5 bases, there was a span of 9 bases. The CDR3 runs to 11 residues. CDR3: CASLLEETQYF. CDR3 DNA: TGTGCCAGCCTCCTCGAGGAGACCCAGTACTTC.

The CDR3 nucleotides are TGCGCCAGCAGCCAAGATCTCGGACAGGGTATGAGAGAGACCCAGTACTTC. It translates to CASSQDLGQGMRETQYF. The rearrangement uses TRBV4-1 and TRBJ2-5; 8 bases line up with TRBD1. Germline V gene data show CDR1 as MGHRA and CDR2 as YSYEKL. V shed 0 bases, J shed 4 bases, and the junction held 10 bases outside the gene matches. The CDR3 length is 17 residues.

The chain's CDR3 is CASSLEPNTGELFF. The CDR3 nucleotides are TGTGCCAGCAGCTTAGAGCCGAACACCGGGGAGCTGTTTTTT. The V and J genes are TRBV7-9 and TRBJ2-2; D is uncertain. CDR1 and CDR2 from the germline V gene are SEHNR and FQNEAQ (reference sequence). V dropped 1 base and J dropped 0 bases, with 3 bases sitting between them. This CDR3 has 14 amino acids.

This chain connects TRBV27 to TRBJ1-1, with D possibly being TRBD1 (5 bases). CDR1 and CDR2 (germline): MNHEY, SMNVEV (reference sequence). The CDR3 runs to 16 residues. V dropped 1 base and J dropped 0 bases, with 12 bases sitting between them. In nucleotides, the CDR3 is TGTGCCAGCAGTTTATGGGGGGGAGGGTTGAACACTGAAGCTTTCTTT. Translation: CASSLWGGGLNTEAFF.

J is TRBJ2-7 and V is TRBV6-5, with D maybe TRBD2 (6 bases). The CDR3 totals 12 residues. The germline V gene encodes CDR1 MNHEY and CDR2 SVGAGI. V shed 8 bases and J shed 2 bases, with 10 bases lying between them. CDR3 DNA: TGTGCCAGCCGCTCGGGGGCCTACGAGCAGTACTTC. Its protein is CASRSGAYEQYF.

The chain has TRBV19 and TRBJ1-2, with 7 bases aligning to TRBD1. V lost 5 bases and J lost 8; bases outside the gene matches: 8. The germline CDR1 and CDR2 sequences are LNHDA and SQIVND (reference sequence). The CDR3 contains 13 residues. CDR3 DNA: TGTGCCAGTAGTCTATCCACGGGACAGGGCTACACCTTC. It is translated as CASSLSTGQGYTF.